This entry features one T cell receptor beta chain sequence. The assay was immunoSEQ multiplex PCR, and TCRdb's table has in-frame clones only and misses some. This sample has about 150,000 clones, with just over 90% found just once. The CDR3 extends over 15 amino acids. The ends were cut back, 3 bases at V and 8 bases at J, with 17 bases in the middle. Germline values: CDR1 SGHRS, CDR2 YFSETQ. These data are taken from a study of T cell responses to AZD1222 COVID-19 vaccine. The source of this sequence is an adult who received the AZD1222 COVID-19 vaccine. The J gene is TRBJ1-4, the V gene TRBV5-1; tentatively, D is TRBD1 (6 bases). Source: peripheral blood, taken 28 days after the second AZD1222 dose. The CDR3 region is CASSSLGTREEKLFF. CDR3 in DNA: TGCGCCAGCAGCTCGCTGGGGACAAGGGAGGAAAAACTGTTTTTT.